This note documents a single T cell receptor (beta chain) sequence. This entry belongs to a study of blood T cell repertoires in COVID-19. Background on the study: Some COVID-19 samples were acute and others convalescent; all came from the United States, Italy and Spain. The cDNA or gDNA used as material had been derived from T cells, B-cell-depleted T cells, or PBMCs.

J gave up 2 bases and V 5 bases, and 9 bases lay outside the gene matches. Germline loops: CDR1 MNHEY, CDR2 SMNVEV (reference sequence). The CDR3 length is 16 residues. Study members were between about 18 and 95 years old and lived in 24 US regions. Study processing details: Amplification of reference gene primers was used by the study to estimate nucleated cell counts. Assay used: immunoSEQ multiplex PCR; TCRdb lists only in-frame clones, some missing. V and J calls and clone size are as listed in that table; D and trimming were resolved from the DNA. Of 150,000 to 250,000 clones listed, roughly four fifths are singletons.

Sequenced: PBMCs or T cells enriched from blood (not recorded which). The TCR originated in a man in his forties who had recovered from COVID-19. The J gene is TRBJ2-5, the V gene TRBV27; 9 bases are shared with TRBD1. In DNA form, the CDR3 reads TGTGCCAGCAGTCATGGGACAGGGAGGTATCAAGAGACCCAGTACTTC. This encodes CASSHGTGRYQETQYF.